This T cell receptor (beta chain) is drawn from a study of OX40 agonist ivuxolimab in advanced cancers. Study at large: Patients receiving dose escalation had hepatocellular carcinoma, melanoma, renal cell or head and neck cancer. Study observations and caveats: Relatively little clonal expansion, among the lowest observed, appeared in partial responders at 0.1-3.0 mg/kg. Low normalized clonal expansion also occurred in some nonresponding patients.

Profiling relied on immunoSEQ multiplex PCR, and the TCRdb table lists in-frame clones only, not all of them. The sample yields roughly 77,000 clones, 75% to 90% seen once. A note on this clone: The antigen is undetermined.

The V gene's germline CDR1 is SGHVS and CDR2 FNYEAQ. Trimming left V 1 base short and J 8 bases short, with 11 bases between. CDR3 size: 13 residues. The starting material was CD4+ or CD8+ T cells sorted from blood, obtained in a trial of the OX40 agonist ivuxolimab. The chain recombines TRBV7-6 with TRBJ1-2; D is ambiguous. The sequence derives from an adult with an advanced solid tumor such as melanoma, head and neck, liver or kidney cancer. CDR3 DNA: TGTGCCAGCAGCTTAGAGGGCCGCGGGGGCTACACCTTC. Translated: CASSLEGRGGYTF.